Sequencing of this T cell receptor beta chain was carried out in a study of T cell changes during pregnancy in multiple sclerosis. Per the germline V gene, CDR1 is SGHAT and CDR2 is FQNNGV. The V and J ends lost 5 bases and 3 bases respectively, with 10 bases between them. CDR3 length equals 13 residues. The protocol was immunoSEQ multiplex PCR, while the TCRdb copy is restricted to in-frame clones and leaves out a portion. The data show approximately 120,000 clones, 95% to 98% seen once. This clone has a handful of counts. The rearrangement links TRBV11-2 to TRBJ2-5, with D possibly TRBD2 on 6 matching bases. The clonotype originates from a female donor with multiple sclerosis, enrolled in a pregnancy study. This specimen was peripheral blood, taken after pregnancy. The DNA for the CDR3 is TGTGCCAGCAGCCCACTAGCTAAAGAGACCCAGTACTTC. Encoded protein: CASSPLAKETQYF.